These 30 T cell receptor beta chains share one sample of origin, sequenced in a study of blood T cells in healthy people across ages. Using a J-beta primer mix together with a sample-barcoded 5' primer, a second PCR was run for about 6 to 11 cycles. One entry per CDR3 protein, called by TCRdb with MiXCR from the 5' RACE reads. The table lists about 640,000 distinct CDR3 sequences, 58% of them singletons. Sequenced input: blood. The receptor set was obtained from a man in his 60s in good health.

This clonotype turned up a few times. The rearrangement joins TRBV7-2 to TRBJ2-3; 9 bases map to TRBD1. The CDR3 length is 16 residues. Trimming cost V 2 bases and J 6 bases; bases outside gene matches: 9. CDR1 and CDR2 from the germline V gene are SGHTA and FQGNSA. For the CDR3, the DNA is TGTGCCAGCAGCTTAACCTACCGGACAGGGGATGATACGCAGTATTTT. As protein: CASSLTYRTGDDTQYF.

The chain links TRBV4-1 to TRBJ1-1; D unresolved. The CDR3 loop spans 16 amino acids. Germline V lookup: CDR1 MGHRA, CDR2 YSYEKL. V lost 2 bases and J lost 1, with 14 bases in between. The CDR3 nucleotides read TGCGCCAGCAGCCAATCTAGGGCAGGAGGGAACACTGAAGCTTTCTTT. The encoded protein is CASSQSRAGGNTEAFF.

This rearrangement joins TRBV6-5 to TRBJ2-4; a possible D gene is TRBD1 (6 bases). The J call may be mistaken, given a closer DNA end match to TRBJ2-7. Per the germline V gene, CDR1 is MNHEY and CDR2 is SVGAGI. The CDR3 totals 13 residues. The CDR3 loop reads CASSYGWGREQYF. The DNA of the CDR3 is TGTGCCAGCAGTTACGGGTGGGGGCGCGAGCAGTACTTC.

The V call is TRBV20-1, the J call TRBJ2-5; 9 bases align to TRBD2. Germline V gene sequence: CDR1 DFQATT, CDR2 SNEGSKA (reference sequence). This CDR3 has 15 amino acids. V lost 0 bases to trimming and J lost 2 bases; unmatched junction nucleotides: 4. The CDR3 nucleotides read TGCAGTGCTAGAGAAGGGGCGGGGGGGCAAGAGACCCAGTACTTC. It encodes CSAREGAGGQETQYF.

With respect to this clonotype: A read error may account for a junction end that differs from germline. The chain combines TRBV2 with TRBJ2-5; D is ambiguous. The CDR3 has 13 residues. Germline CDR1 SNHLY, CDR2 FYNNEI. CDR3 DNA sequence: TGTGCCAGCGGTGAAAAATACCAAGAGACCCAGTACTTC. Protein product: CASGEKYQETQYF.

The J gene is TRBJ1-5, the V gene TRBV7-2, with D unresolved. Germline V gene data show CDR1 as SGHTA and CDR2 as FQGNSA. V was cut by 1 base and J by 0 bases, with 7 bases left in between. This CDR3 contains 15 residues. The CDR3 DNA sequence: TGTGCCAGCAGCTTAGTAAAGAATAGCAATCAGCCCCAGCATTTT. This codes for CASSLVKNSNQPQHF.

This clonotype appeared a few times. The chain is built from TRBV20-1 and TRBJ2-7; 10 bases map to TRBD2. CDR1 and CDR2 (germline): DFQATT, SNEGSKA (reference sequence). J lost 7 bases, V lost 3 bases, and 6 bases had no gene match. This CDR3 has 13 amino acids. As DNA, the CDR3 is TGCAGTGCTAGCCCTAGCGGGGGCTATGAGCAGTACTTC. Protein sequence: CSASPSGGYEQYF.

The chain couples TRBV6-1 to TRBJ1-1, with a tentative D call TRBD1 (5 bases). Germline-derived CDR1 and CDR2 are MNHNS and SASEGT. V shed 5 bases and J shed 3 bases, with 22 bases lying between them. The CDR3 is made up of 17 amino acids. The CDR3 DNA follows: TGTGCCAGCAGTAAAGAACAGGAATTCAGGAGGGACACTGAAGCTTTCTTT. Its translation: CASSKEQEFRRDTEAFF.

This rearrangement joins TRBV6-1 to TRBJ2-3; D not certain. Per germline, CDR1 MNHNS and CDR2 SASEGT. V was pared by 6 bases and J by 5 bases, with 15 bases between. The CDR3 totals 14 residues. CDR3 nucleotide sequence: TGTGCCAGCAGCGGTGGTAGGCCGGGAGATACGCAGTATTTT. Translating gives CASSGGRPGDTQYF.

The chain joins TRBV12-5 to TRBJ2-5, with D perhaps TRBD2 (6 bases). The CDR3 is 12 amino acids. V was pared by 9 bases and J by 2 bases, with 10 bases between. Germline CDR1 reads LGHNT; CDR2 reads FRNRAP. CDR3: CASRGIQETQYF. In DNA, the CDR3 is TGTGCTAGCCGCGGGATTCAAGAGACCCAGTACTTC.

This chain connects TRBV29-1 to TRBJ1-1; 8 bases line up with TRBD1. This CDR3 contains 15 residues. The J segment lost 3 bases and the V segment lost 1 base, leaving 7 bases of the junction unmatched. Per germline, CDR1 SQVTM and CDR2 ANQGSEA. In nucleotides, the CDR3 is TGCAGCGTTGAAGCCTGGCGACAGGGGTACACTGAAGCTTTCTTT. Encoded protein: CSVEAWRQGYTEAFF. The variable domain in full, completed from reference TRBV29-1 and TRBJ1-1, reads SAVISQKPSRDICQRGTSLTIQCQVDSQVTMMFWYRQQPGQSLTLIATANQGSEATYESGFVIDKFPISRPNLTFSTLTVSNMSPEDSSIYLCSVEAWRQGYTEAFFGQGTRLTVV.

J is TRBJ1-6 and V is TRBV20-1; a possible D gene is TRBD1 (5 bases). The V gene's germline CDR1 is DFQATT and CDR2 SNEGSKA (reference sequence). This CDR3 spans 15 amino acids. Trimming removed 0 bases at V and 8 bases at J, with 14 bases between. The CDR3 DNA reads as TGCAGTGCTAGAGATGGTCGGACGGGGGATTCACCCCTCCACTTT. As protein: CSARDGRTGDSPLHF.

This clonotype was found many times. This chain uses TRBV5-1 with TRBJ2-5; 10 nucleotides align to TRBD2. V was pared by 5 bases and J by 3 bases, with 7 bases of the junction left unmatched. CDR1 is SGHRS and CDR2 is YFSETQ in the germline V gene. The CDR3 consists of 15 residues. DNA for the CDR3: TGCGCCAGCAGAACTAGCGGGGCCTTTGAAGAGACCCAGTACTTC. It specifies CASRTSGAFEETQYF.

The chain recombines TRBV29-1 with TRBJ2-3; D call uncertain. Germline assignment: CDR1 SQVTM and CDR2 ANQGSEA. V was cut by 3 bases and J by 1 base, with 11 bases left in between. This CDR3 spans 14 amino acids. CDR3 DNA: TGCAGCGTTGACTATGGAACATGCACAGATACGCAGTATTTT. Translated, it gives CSVDYGTCTDTQYF.

This clonotype was seen ten or more times. The chain employs TRBV7-9 and TRBJ1-2; D is undetermined. The V end lost 1 base, the J end lost 7 bases, and 16 bases lay between the germline ends. The CDR3 is 15 residues long. The germline gives CDR1 SEHNR, CDR2 FQNEAQ (reference sequence). The CDR3 loop reads CASSLVSQSESGYTF. The CDR3 region has the DNA TGTGCCAGCAGCTTAGTATCCCAGAGCGAGAGTGGCTACACCTTC.

J is TRBJ2-1 and V is TRBV29-1, with a possible D match to TRBD2 (6 bases). CDR1 is SQVTM, CDR2 ANQGSEA, per germline. V shed 6 bases and J shed 9 bases, with 24 bases lying between them. The CDR3 is 15 amino acids. The CDR3 spells CSVHFSGAPGGEQFF. CDR3 coding DNA: TGCAGCGTCCATTTTTCCGGGGCCCCCGGGGGTGAGCAGTTCTTC.

A remark on this clonotype: This may stem from a read error, because a much larger clone lies one nucleotide away. This chain uses TRBV4-1 with TRBJ1-5, with TRBD1 matching 7 bases. This CDR3 has 16 amino acids. Germline CDR1 and CDR2: MGHRA and YSYEKL. The CDR3 DNA reads TGCGCCTGCAGCCAAGGGGTGGGACAGAACAATCAGCCCCAGCATTTT. This gives the protein CACSQGVGQNNQPQHF.

V gene TRBV11-2 combines with J gene TRBJ1-2, with D maybe TRBD1 (6 bases). Germline V gene data show CDR1 as SGHAT and CDR2 as FQNNGV. Trimming removed 5 bases at V and 8 bases at J, with 18 bases between. The CDR3 is made up of 14 amino acids. As DNA, the CDR3 is TGTGCCAGCAGCGCGACCGGGACAAATAGGGGCTACACCTTC. Its protein is CASSATGTNRGYTF.

The chain carries TRBV29-1 and TRBJ1-1, with 9 bases that match TRBD1. The J segment lost 4 bases and the V segment lost 4 bases, leaving 4 bases of the junction unmatched. The CDR3 totals 13 residues. Per the germline V gene, CDR1 is SQVTM and CDR2 is ANQGSEA. CDR3: CSVGDRALTEAFF. Here the CDR3 DNA reads TGCAGCGTTGGGGACAGGGCGCTCACTGAAGCTTTCTTT.

This clonotype was found a few times. The rearrangement uses TRBV5-1 and TRBJ2-7, with a tentative D call TRBD1 (6 bases). The CDR3 has 16 amino acids. Trimming shortened V by 1 base and J by 6 bases, and 20 bases separated the two germline ends. Germline values: CDR1 SGHRS, CDR2 YFSETQ. CDR3 in amino acids: CASSLKVTGSTSEQYF. The CDR3, as DNA: TGCGCCAGCAGCTTGAAGGTTACAGGGAGTACGTCCGAGCAGTACTTC.

The chain recombines TRBV6-5 with TRBJ2-1; 14 bases are a match to TRBD2. The germline CDR1 and CDR2 sequences are MNHEY and SVGAGI. The CDR3 sequence is 16 residues long. V lost 2 bases and J lost 5; bases outside the gene matches: 2. The CDR3 sequence: CASSYRTSGGNNEQFF. CDR3 nucleotides: TGTGCCAGCAGTTACCGGACTAGCGGGGGGAACAATGAGCAGTTCTTC.

As DNA, the CDR3 is TGTGCCAGCAGCAGGGGGGAGGGCACTGAAGCTTTCTTT. It codes for CASSRGEGTEAFF. The V and J genes are TRBV7-9 and TRBJ1-1, with D perhaps TRBD1 (6 bases). Trimming cost V 5 bases and J 4 bases, with 11 bases left between them. The CDR3 runs to 13 residues. The V gene's germline CDR1 is SEHNR and CDR2 FQNEAQ (reference sequence).

The chain has TRBV7-2 and TRBJ2-6, with 9 positions matching TRBD1. Germline V gene data show CDR1 as SGHTA and CDR2 as FQGNSA. V dropped 3 bases and J dropped 3; count of bases not matched to a gene: 6. The CDR3 spans 17 residues. The CDR3 sequence is CASSLADRGGGANVLTF. The CDR3 DNA follows: TGTGCCAGCAGCTTGGCCGACAGGGGGGGTGGGGCCAACGTCCTGACTTTC.

This clonotype occurred once. The rearrangement links TRBV10-3 to TRBJ1-1, with D unclear. Germline CDR1 is ENHRY and CDR2 is SYGVKD. The V end was cut by 6 bases, the J end by 2 bases, with 10 bases between. This CDR3 contains 13 residues. The CDR3 spells CAIRGGLNTEAFF. The CDR3 DNA follows: TGTGCCATCAGGGGAGGCCTAAACACTGAAGCTTTCTTT.

This chain connects TRBV7-8 to TRBJ1-6; D ambiguous. The CDR3 consists of 14 residues. The germline V gene encodes CDR1 SGHVS and CDR2 FQNEAQ. Trimming stripped 1 base from V and 13 bases from J, with 14 bases between. CDR3 sequence reads: CASSLGRAASPLHF. The CDR3 DNA reads as TGTGCCAGCAGCTTAGGGCGGGCGGCCTCGCCCCTCCACTTT.

V usage is TRBV28 and J usage is TRBJ1-4; maybe TRBD1 (6 bases). Germline V gives CDR1 MDHEN, CDR2 SYDVKM. The CDR3 is 14 amino acids. V lost 4 bases, J lost 8 bases, and 14 bases lay in between. Here the CDR3 reads CASSSTGTREKLFF. The CDR3 coding sequence is TGTGCCAGCAGTTCTACAGGGACGAGGGAAAAACTGTTTTTT.

Concerning this clonotype: A junction boundary mismatches the germline segment, possibly from a read error. CDR3 region: CTSSSSGPEGHEQYF. The CDR3 coding sequence is TGTACCAGCAGTTCCTCAGGCCCGGAGGGTCACGAGCAGTACTTC. The chain uses TRBV28 and TRBJ2-7; TRBD2 is a possible D gene (6 bases). Germline CDR1 is MDHEN and CDR2 is SYDVKM. This CDR3 has 15 amino acids.

This clonotype was found a few times. J is TRBJ1-1 and V is TRBV12-3 or TRBV12-4; D unresolved. CDR3 length: 14 amino acids. V lost 7 bases, J lost 0 bases, and 12 bases lay in between. CDR3 protein: CASTRTGLNTEAFF. The DNA of the CDR3 is TGTGCCAGCACCAGGACCGGACTGAACACTGAAGCTTTCTTT.

The chain uses TRBV21-1 and TRBJ1-2; the tabulated D call, TRBD1, remains unverified against the DNA. TRBV21-1 is a known pseudogene. CDR3 length equals 11 residues. This CDR3 is CASGRGYGYTF. The CDR3 DNA follows: TGTGCCTCCGGAAGGGGCTATGGCTACACCTTC.

The J gene is TRBJ2-7, the V gene TRBV7-2; 9 bases match TRBD1. The CDR3 length is 12 residues. Germline assignment: CDR1 SGHTA and CDR2 FQGNSA. V lost 5 bases, J lost 12 bases, and 8 bases stayed unmatched. The CDR3 loop reads CASSPGTGFGYF. CDR3 DNA: TGTGCCAGCAGCCCAGGGACAGGGTTTGGGTACTTC.